Sequencing of this T cell receptor beta chain was carried out in a study of identical twins. Study-level points and caveats: Analyses based on zero insertions could be partly confounded by invariant MAIT and iNKT cells. Weaker excess twin sharing was observed in beta out-of-frame sequences. Modelling underestimated the level of out-of-frame TCR alpha sharing observed in monozygotic twins.

Worth noting for this clonotype: Its antigen is not identified.

Template switching supplied a universal primer site; unique molecular identifiers were carried on the cDNA. TCRdb analysed the 5' RACE reads with MiXCR anew, one entry per CDR3 protein. The sample carries around 490,000 distinct CDR3 sequences, roughly an eighth recorded once. The CDR3 is made up of 15 amino acids. CDR1 is MDHEN, CDR2 SYDVKM, per germline. The V gene end was trimmed by 5 bases and the J gene end by 7 bases; junction bases not matched to a gene: 8. The same sample was also used in a study of yellow fever vaccine responses in identical twins.

The source material was CD4+ T cells sorted from blood. The chain links TRBV28 to TRBJ2-7; 13 bases are shared with TRBD2. This clonotype was sampled from a woman between 18 and 29 years old in good health. CDR3 loop: CASSLTSGGAGEQYF. The CDR3 DNA is TGTGCCAGCAGTCTCACTAGCGGGGGGGCCGGAGAGCAGTACTTC.